This T cell receptor (beta chain) is drawn from a study of spatial heterogeneity in lung cancer. For the study at large: Consistently, beta-chain sequences turned up in larger numbers than alpha-chain sequences did. For the average unique TCR and UMI combination, more than ten occurrences appeared in raw reads.

The study tagged each TCR cDNA molecule with a unique molecular identifier. TCRdb called the 5' RACE reads again in MiXCR, with one record for every CDR3 protein. The table lists 82,000 or so distinct CDR3 sequences, approximately 12% of them singletons. Time point of the sample: sample taken at primary tumor resection. Sequencing was performed on whole RNA extracted from tumor and nontumor lung tissue, or from frozen PBMC, and the material was left unsorted. 72 TRACERx patients with early, untreated non-small cell lung cancer donated samples. This TCR was recovered from a male donor with early-stage non-small cell lung cancer. Sequencing was performed on PBMCs, taken at surgery.

CDR3 region: CATLRRGGSTDTQYF. The CDR3 bases are TGTGCCACCCTCCGACGGGGGGGTAGCACAGATACGCAGTATTTT. V gene TRBV5-4 combines with J gene TRBJ2-3, with 8 bases that match TRBD2. Trimming cost V 9 bases and J 0 bases; bases outside gene matches: 9. The CDR3 spans 15 residues. CDR1 is SGHNT, CDR2 YYREEE, per germline (reference sequence). The whole variable domain, remainder taken from reference TRBV5-4 and TRBJ2-3, is ETGVTQSPTHLIKTRGQQVTLRCSSQSGHNTVSWYQQALGQGPQFIFQYYREEENGRGNFPPRFSGLQFPNYSSELNVNALELDDSALYLCATLRRGGSTDTQYFGPGTRLTVL.